This T cell receptor beta chain derives from a study of post-analysis software for immune sequencing data. Looking at the study overall: The disease courses spanned relapsing-remitting, secondary progressive and progressive-relapsing forms of multiple sclerosis. Regarding the study as a whole: Higher frequency in patients than in controls was seen for 5 or 6 TRBV segments, with TRBV5-6, TRBV5-1 and TRBV20-1 among them. People with multiple sclerosis had a significantly lower normalized Chao1 diversity than controls did.

The CDR3 has 13 amino acids. Germline V lookup: CDR1 SQVTM, CDR2 ANQGSEA. Trimming took 3 bases from V and 4 from J, leaving 12 bases between them. In this sample, this clonotype turned up many times. Antigen unknown. Carried by the TCR beta cDNA libraries were unique molecular identifiers. Each sample of roughly 0.85 to 11 million input T cells yielded roughly 0.5 million cDNA molecules, so each molecule approximated one T cell. TCRdb reprocessed the PCR reads with MiXCR, giving one entry per CDR3 protein. The sample has more than 450,000 distinct CDR3 sequences, approximately 34% seen once. The source of this sequence is a girl aged 2-17 years with multiple sclerosis. The chain links TRBV29-1 to TRBJ2-5, with TRBD1 as a possible D gene (6 bases). The sample consisted of blood. The CDR3 nucleotides read TGCAGCGTTGAGCAGGGGCTAGGAGAGACCCAGTACTTC. Translated: CSVEQGLGETQYF.